A selection of T cell receptor beta chains follows, all from one sample in a study of PD-L1 blockade in urothelial cancer. Libraries were prepared by immunoSEQ multiplex PCR; TCRdb keeps only in-frame clonotypes and omits some of them. The table has 40,000 to 45,000 clones, roughly nine tenths seen once; the top ten hold about 7.3%. The sequencing here drew on PBMCs, taken around atezolizumab (anti-PD-L1) treatment. The origin of the receptors is a man aged 70-80 years with urothelial cancer. Both conserved end residues are part of each CDR3. The order of the fields is J gene, CDR3 length, clone size, D gene, V gene, CDR3 DNA, CDR3 protein. D genes are given only for firm matches. Size values are once, few and many counts, or a class for expanded clones, and some rows have none.

j_call: TRBJ2-7; cdr3_length: 14; clone_size: -; d_call: TRBD1; v_call: TRBV7-7; cdr3_nt: TGTGCCAGCAGCTTAGGGACAGGGACCTACGAGCAGTACTTC; cdr3_aa: CASSLGTGTYEQYF
j_call: TRBJ1-5; cdr3_length: 14; clone_size: -; d_call: TRBD1; v_call: TRBV19; cdr3_nt: TGTGCCACTGACAGGGGAGGCCTCAATCAGCCCCAGCATTTT; cdr3_aa: CATDRGGLNQPQHF
j_call: TRBJ1-1; cdr3_length: 13; clone_size: -; d_call: TRBD1; v_call: TRBV29-1; cdr3_nt: TGCAGCGCCGCACAGGGGCTGGGCACTGAAGCTTTCTTT; cdr3_aa: CSAAQGLGTEAFF
j_call: TRBJ1-2; cdr3_length: 16; clone_size: -; d_call: -; v_call: TRBV5-4; cdr3_nt: TGTGCCAGCAGCGGGGCCCAAGTTGATTTCAACTATGGCTACACCTTC; cdr3_aa: CASSGAQVDFNYGYTF
j_call: TRBJ2-7; cdr3_length: 14; clone_size: few; d_call: -; v_call: TRBV2; cdr3_nt: TGTGCCAGCAGTGAACACGGGGGATACTACGAGCAGTACTTC; cdr3_aa: CASSEHGGYYEQYF
j_call: TRBJ2-2; cdr3_length: 13; clone_size: once; d_call: -; v_call: TRBV2; cdr3_nt: TGTGCCAGCTCCGCGGAGGACACCGGGGAGCTGTTTTTT; cdr3_aa: CASSAEDTGELFF
j_call: TRBJ2-5; cdr3_length: 13; clone_size: -; d_call: -; v_call: TRBV5-1; cdr3_nt: TGCGCCAGCAGCTTGGCCCTAGCGGAGACCCAGTACTTC; cdr3_aa: CASSLALAETQYF
j_call: TRBJ1-2; cdr3_length: 13; clone_size: -; d_call: -; v_call: TRBV7-9; cdr3_nt: TGTGCCAGCAGCTTACTAGGGGGGGATGGCTACACCTTC; cdr3_aa: CASSLLGGDGYTF
j_call: TRBJ2-3; cdr3_length: 15; clone_size: once; d_call: TRBD2; v_call: TRBV6-5; cdr3_nt: TGTGCCAGCAACCCAGCGGGAAGCTCCACAGATACGCAGTATTTT; cdr3_aa: CASNPAGSSTDTQYF
j_call: TRBJ1-5; cdr3_length: 15; clone_size: once; d_call: -; v_call: TRBV18; cdr3_nt: TGTGCCAGCTCACTTTCCGACAGAAACAATCAGCCCCAGCATTTT; cdr3_aa: CASSLSDRNNQPQHF
j_call: TRBJ2-3; cdr3_length: 15; clone_size: -; d_call: TRBD1; v_call: TRBV2; cdr3_nt: TGTGCCAGCGGGGGACAGGGGGGGAACACAGATACGCAGTATTTT; cdr3_aa: CASGGQGGNTDTQYF
j_call: TRBJ2-5; cdr3_length: 17; clone_size: -; d_call: TRBD2; v_call: TRBV11-3; cdr3_nt: TGTGCCAGCAGCTCTTCCGGGACTAGAACCCCTGGAGAGACCCAGTACTTC; cdr3_aa: CASSSSGTRTPGETQYF
j_call: TRBJ1-1; cdr3_length: 15; clone_size: -; d_call: TRBD1; v_call: TRBV9; cdr3_nt: TGTGCCAGCAGCGTAGGTCGGGACAGGGGCTCTGAAGCTTTCTTT; cdr3_aa: CASSVGRDRGSEAFF
j_call: TRBJ1-5; cdr3_length: 14; clone_size: -; d_call: -; v_call: TRBV21-1; cdr3_nt: TGTGCCAGCAGGAGGAGCCGGGATAACCAGCCCCAGCATTTT; cdr3_aa: CASRRSRDNQPQHF
j_call: TRBJ2-5; cdr3_length: 13; clone_size: -; d_call: -; v_call: TRBV6-5; cdr3_nt: TGTGCCAGCAGTGTCAGGGGTGCGGAGACCCAGTACTTC; cdr3_aa: CASSVRGAETQYF
j_call: TRBJ2-3; cdr3_length: 18; clone_size: -; d_call: -; v_call: TRBV7-9; cdr3_nt: TGTGCCAGCAGCTTTGGCGGGCCGTCCCGGGATAGCACAGATACGCAGTATTTT; cdr3_aa: CASSFGGPSRDSTDTQYF
j_call: TRBJ2-7; cdr3_length: 16; clone_size: -; d_call: -; v_call: TRBV10-1; cdr3_nt: TGCGCCAGCAGTGAGTCTAGGTTGGGCTTGTCCTACGAGCAGTACTTC; cdr3_aa: CASSESRLGLSYEQYF
j_call: TRBJ2-1; cdr3_length: 16; clone_size: -; d_call: TRBD2; v_call: TRBV19; cdr3_nt: TGTGCCAGTAGTATTATCGGCGGGAGCTCCTACAATGAGCAGTTCTTC; cdr3_aa: CASSIIGGSSYNEQFF
j_call: TRBJ2-1; cdr3_length: 16; clone_size: -; d_call: TRBD2; v_call: TRBV5-1; cdr3_nt: TGCGCCAGCAGCCCGCCGACTAGCGGGAGGGAAGGGGAGCAGTTCTTC; cdr3_aa: CASSPPTSGREGEQFF
j_call: TRBJ2-5; cdr3_length: 16; clone_size: -; d_call: TRBD1; v_call: TRBV18; cdr3_nt: TGTGCCAGCTCACTATCGGACAGGGGGCTAACGGAGACCCAGTACTTC; cdr3_aa: CASSLSDRGLTETQYF
j_call: TRBJ2-7; cdr3_length: 16; clone_size: -; d_call: -; v_call: TRBV28; cdr3_nt: TGTGCCAGCAGTTTAGACAGCGGAGGGGGAGGGTACGAGCAGTACTTC; cdr3_aa: CASSLDSGGGGYEQYF
j_call: TRBJ2-1; cdr3_length: 14; clone_size: -; d_call: -; v_call: TRBV11-2; cdr3_nt: TGTGCCAGCAGCTTAACACCCGTCGGGAATGAGCAGTTCTTC; cdr3_aa: CASSLTPVGNEQFF
j_call: TRBJ1-5; cdr3_length: 14; clone_size: -; d_call: TRBD1; v_call: TRBV28; cdr3_nt: TGTGCCAGCACCCCTTTGGGACAGGGTCAGCCCCAGCATTTT; cdr3_aa: CASTPLGQGQPQHF
j_call: TRBJ2-3; cdr3_length: 16; clone_size: -; d_call: TRBD2; v_call: TRBV7-2; cdr3_nt: TGTGCCAGCAGCTTAGATAGGGGAGGGCCCCTAGATACGCAGTATTTT; cdr3_aa: CASSLDRGGPLDTQYF
j_call: TRBJ1-1; cdr3_length: 14; clone_size: -; d_call: TRBD1; v_call: TRBV6-5; cdr3_nt: TGTGCCAGCAGTACCGGGACAGGGGGATTTGAAGCTTTCTTT; cdr3_aa: CASSTGTGGFEAFF
j_call: TRBJ2-7; cdr3_length: 13; clone_size: -; d_call: -; v_call: TRBV5-5; cdr3_nt: TGTGCCAGCAGCGTACTACAGGAGTACGAGCAGTACTTC; cdr3_aa: CASSVLQEYEQYF
j_call: TRBJ1-2; cdr3_length: 16; clone_size: -; d_call: -; v_call: TRBV7-8; cdr3_nt: TGTGCCAGCAGCTTATGGTTCAGGGCAGGGGATTATGGCTACACCTTC; cdr3_aa: CASSLWFRAGDYGYTF
j_call: TRBJ1-2; cdr3_length: 13; clone_size: once; d_call: -; v_call: TRBV7-2; cdr3_nt: TGTGCCAGCAGCTTAGCGGCCAACCGCGGCTACACCTTC; cdr3_aa: CASSLAANRGYTF
j_call: TRBJ2-1; cdr3_length: 15; clone_size: -; d_call: -; v_call: TRBV9; cdr3_nt: TGTGCCAGCAGCGTAGTCGCAGGATCCTACAATGAGCAGTTCTTC; cdr3_aa: CASSVVAGSYNEQFF
j_call: TRBJ2-7; cdr3_length: 15; clone_size: -; d_call: -; v_call: TRBV5-6; cdr3_nt: TGTGCCAGCAGCGCCGACAGATTAGACGTCAGCGAGCAGTACTTC; cdr3_aa: CASSADRLDVSEQYF
j_call: TRBJ1-1; cdr3_length: 13; clone_size: -; d_call: -; v_call: TRBV4-1; cdr3_nt: TGCGCCAGCACCCAAGGTGGGAGGGCTGAAGCTTTCTTT; cdr3_aa: CASTQGGRAEAFF
j_call: TRBJ2-2; cdr3_length: 16; clone_size: -; d_call: TRBD1; v_call: TRBV19; cdr3_nt: TGTGCCAGTAGAGCACAGGGGTCATCGAACACCGGGGAGCTGTTTTTT; cdr3_aa: CASRAQGSSNTGELFF
j_call: TRBJ2-2; cdr3_length: 14; clone_size: -; d_call: TRBD2; v_call: TRBV10-2; cdr3_nt: TGCGCCAGCAGTAGCGGGAGGGCAACCGGGGAGCTGTTTTTT; cdr3_aa: CASSSGRATGELFF
j_call: TRBJ2-7; cdr3_length: 14; clone_size: -; d_call: -; v_call: TRBV5-1; cdr3_nt: TGCGCCAGCAGCTGGGGGGACAGTACCTACGAGCAGTACTTC; cdr3_aa: CASSWGDSTYEQYF
j_call: TRBJ2-1; cdr3_length: 15; clone_size: once; d_call: -; v_call: TRBV5-1; cdr3_nt: TGCGCCAGCAGCTTGGGGGGCGGGACCTACAATGAGCAGTTCTTC; cdr3_aa: CASSLGGGTYNEQFF
j_call: TRBJ2-3; cdr3_length: 16; clone_size: -; d_call: -; v_call: TRBV19; cdr3_nt: TGTGCCAGTAGTATACTTGGCGGGATTGGCACAGATACGCAGTATTTT; cdr3_aa: CASSILGGIGTDTQYF
j_call: TRBJ2-2; cdr3_length: 18; clone_size: -; d_call: -; v_call: TRBV5-6; cdr3_nt: TGTGCCAGCAGCTTGGGGGCGCTTGGATTAGTGGACACCGGGGAGCTGTTTTTT; cdr3_aa: CASSLGALGLVDTGELFF
j_call: TRBJ2-6; cdr3_length: 15; clone_size: -; d_call: -; v_call: TRBV27; cdr3_nt: TGTGCCAGCAGTCGAACAGGGCCCGGGGCCAACGTCCTGACTTTC; cdr3_aa: CASSRTGPGANVLTF
j_call: TRBJ2-7; cdr3_length: 13; clone_size: -; d_call: -; v_call: TRBV4-2; cdr3_nt: TGTGCCAGCAGCCAATACCTAGACTACGAGCAGTACTTC; cdr3_aa: CASSQYLDYEQYF
j_call: TRBJ1-2; cdr3_length: 16; clone_size: once; d_call: -; v_call: TRBV28; cdr3_nt: TGTGCCAGCAGTTCCCCCCACCGGTTGGAGGGGAGAGGCTACACCTTC; cdr3_aa: CASSSPHRLEGRGYTF
j_call: TRBJ1-2; cdr3_length: 13; clone_size: -; d_call: -; v_call: TRBV28; cdr3_nt: -; cdr3_aa: CATSRGVGRGSTF